Each of the 28 T cell receptor beta chains below was sequenced from the same sample in a study of CD8 T cells in ankylosing spondylitis. Via MiXCR, TCRdb re-called the 5' RACE reads, giving one row per CDR3 protein. The repertoire holds some 250,000 distinct CDR3 sequences, roughly 8.6% seen once, with under 7.5% in the top ten. Sequenced sample: blood, either unsorted or a sorted T cell fraction (not recorded which). These receptors all come from a male donor with ankylosing spondylitis or in good health (not recorded which).

The sample holds many counts of this clonotype. This chain connects TRBV9 to TRBJ1-2, with D maybe TRBD1 (5 bases). V was shortened by 4 bases and J by 2 bases, with 6 bases between the two germline ends. The germline CDR1 and CDR2 sequences are SGDLS and YYNGEE. The CDR3 runs 12 residues. The CDR3 DNA reads as TGTGCCAGCAGCAAGGGGAACTATGGCTACACCTTC. It encodes CASSKGNYGYTF.

The V gene is TRBV7-3, the J gene TRBJ2-7, with TRBD1 as a possible D gene (5 bases). This CDR3 has 14 amino acids. Per germline, CDR1 SGHTA and CDR2 FQGTGA. V lost 2 bases and J lost 6, with 14 bases in between. This CDR3 is CASSLDRATGEQYF. CDR3 DNA: TGTGCCAGCAGCTTAGATCGGGCAACAGGCGAGCAGTACTTC.

At least ten counts were recorded for this clonotype. V usage is TRBV5-1 and J usage is TRBJ2-7; TRBD2 matches at 9 bases. Germline CDR1 reads SGHRS; CDR2 reads YFSETQ. Losses at the gene ends were 2 bases for V and 0 bases for J; bases not matched to a gene: 6. The CDR3 consists of 16 residues. For the CDR3, the DNA is TGCGCCAGCAGCTTACGGGCTAGCGGGATCTCCTACGAGCAGTACTTC. Translation gives CASSLRASGISYEQYF.

This clonotype has a count of ten or more. The J gene is TRBJ2-1, the V gene TRBV2, with a weak D call TRBD2 (5 bases). Germline values: CDR1 SNHLY, CDR2 FYNNEI. CDR3 length: 14 residues. V lost 4 bases and J lost 2, with 9 bases in between. The CDR3 nucleotides read TGTGCCAGCAGTGGGACTGCCGCCTACAATGAGCAGTTCTTC. The encoded protein is CASSGTAAYNEQFF.

This clonotype was found many times. The rearrangement links TRBV29-1 to TRBJ2-2, with TRBD1 matching over 7 bases. Losses at the gene ends were 6 bases for V and 3 bases for J; bases not matched to a gene: 7. There are 14 residues in the CDR3. The germline V gene encodes CDR1 SQVTM and CDR2 ANQGSEA. In nucleotides, the CDR3 is TGCAGCGTGAGCCGCACAGGGGACACCGGGGAGCTGTTTTTT. Translated: CSVSRTGDTGELFF.

In this sample, this clonotype turned up many times. This chain uses TRBV3-1 with TRBJ1-2, with D perhaps matching TRBD1 (5 bases). Germline CDR1 and CDR2: LGHDT and YNNKEL (reference sequence). The germline V and J ends were trimmed by 5 bases and 5 bases, with 12 bases remaining between them. The CDR3 runs to 13 residues. DNA for the CDR3: TGTGCCAGCAGCAGTGGGGGAGTATATGGCTACACCTTC. Its protein product is CASSSGGVYGYTF.

This clonotype was counted many times. V usage is TRBV20-1 and J usage is TRBJ1-5; 7 nucleotides agree with TRBD1. Unmatched junction bases numbered 6, after V lost 5 bases and J lost 5 bases. CDR1 and CDR2 (germline): DFQATT, SNEGSKA (reference sequence). The CDR3 loop spans 13 amino acids. Written as DNA, the CDR3 is TGCAGTGCTGCGGGACAGAGGGATCAGCCCCAGCATTTT. Protein product: CSAAGQRDQPQHF.

This rearrangement joins TRBV20-1 to TRBJ2-7; D is undetermined. Trimming pared 4 bases from V and 0 bases from J, leaving 10 bases between. This CDR3 region has 13 residues. Germline CDR1 is DFQATT and CDR2 is SNEGSKA (reference sequence). CDR3 sequence: CSANIPISYEQYF. The CDR3 bases are TGCAGTGCTAATATACCTATCTCCTACGAGCAGTACTTC.

This clonotype appeared a few times. The genes are TRBV7-2 and TRBJ2-7; 9 positions agree with TRBD1. CDR1 is SGHTA, CDR2 FQGNSA, per germline. There are 17 residues in the CDR3. The ends lost 5 bases at V and 1 base at J; junction bases unmatched: 12. This CDR3 is CASSLPGTGISSYEQYF. DNA of the CDR3: TGTGCCAGCAGCCTTCCGGGGACAGGGATTAGTTCCTACGAGCAGTACTTC.

This clonotype occurred many times. This sequence joins TRBV27 and TRBJ1-5; 8 nucleotides match TRBD1. The CDR3 runs to 14 residues. Losses at the gene ends were 8 bases for V and 6 bases for J; bases not matched to a gene: 9. Germline CDR1 MNHEY, CDR2 SMNVEV (reference sequence). CDR3: CASALGQVIQPQHF. The CDR3 nucleotides are TGTGCCAGCGCGTTGGGACAGGTTATTCAGCCCCAGCATTTT.

This clonotype has more than one count but fewer than ten. V gene TRBV7-8 combines with J gene TRBJ2-2; a weak D match, TRBD1 (6 bases). This CDR3 is 15 amino acids long. V was pared by 5 bases and J by 7 bases, with 17 bases between. The germline gives CDR1 SGHVS, CDR2 FQNEAQ. The CDR3 spells CASSPGDTWSGELFF. As DNA, the CDR3 is TGTGCCAGCAGCCCAGGGGACACCTGGAGCGGGGAGCTGTTTTTT.

The chain uses TRBV7-2 and TRBJ2-5; D is ambiguous. The length of the CDR3 is 14 residues. Germline values: CDR1 SGHTA, CDR2 FQGNSA. The V end lost 1 base, the J end lost 5 bases, and 11 bases lay between the germline ends. The CDR3 DNA sequence: TGTGCCAGCAGCTTAGGAGCCTCCAGGGAGACCCAGTACTTC. Amino acids: CASSLGASRETQYF.

This clonotype was picked up many times. This chain uses TRBV5-1 with TRBJ1-1; 8 nucleotides align to TRBD1. The germline gives CDR1 SGHRS, CDR2 YFSETQ. CDR3 length: 16 amino acids. V gave up 3 bases and J gave up 0 bases; unmatched junction bases: 7. CDR3: CASSSPGTGLNTEAFF. In DNA, the CDR3 is TGCGCCAGCAGCTCACCCGGGACAGGCTTGAACACTGAAGCTTTCTTT.

In regard to this clonotype: With a much larger clone just one base away, this may be a read error. The chain carries TRBV20-1 and TRBJ2-3; possibly TRBD1 or TRBD2 for D (5 bases each). Trimming removed 6 bases at V and 2 bases at J, with 15 bases between. This CDR3 has 14 residues. Germline lookup yields CDR1 DFQATT and CDR2 SNEGSKA (reference sequence). In DNA, the CDR3 is TGCAGTGCCGTGGGGACCGTTATCACAGATACGCAGTATTTT. Its translation is CSAVGTVITDTQYF.

There are many counts of this clonotype. The V gene is TRBV12-5, the J gene TRBJ1-1; weak D call: TRBD1 (5 bases). Trimming stripped 0 bases from V and 1 base from J, with 15 bases between. Per germline, CDR1 LGHNT and CDR2 FRNRAP. The CDR3 sequence is 17 residues long. The CDR3 spells CASGLVRYGGENTEAFF. In DNA, the CDR3 is TGTGCTAGTGGTTTGGTACGATATGGGGGAGAGAACACTGAAGCTTTCTTT.

The chain joins TRBV5-4 to TRBJ2-1, with D uncertain. The V gene lost 4 bases and the J gene lost 10 bases, with 12 bases spanning the gap. The CDR3 is 12 residues long. CDR1 is SGHNT, CDR2 YYREEE, per germline (reference sequence). This chain's CDR3 is CASSTPAEEQFF. The CDR3 DNA reads TGTGCCAGCAGCACGCCGGCCGAGGAGCAGTTCTTC.

This clonotype was seen at least ten times. The chain couples TRBV5-1 to TRBJ2-3, with D perhaps TRBD2 (6 bases). Looked up from germline, CDR1 is SGHRS and CDR2 is YFSETQ. CDR3 length: 15 residues. V shed 0 bases and J shed 4 bases, with 12 bases lying between them. CDR3 nucleotide sequence: TGCGCCAGCAGCTTGGTTGTGTGGGGGGCAGATACGCAGTATTTT. This codes for CASSLVVWGADTQYF.

With respect to this clonotype: A single base separates this from a much larger clone, so it may be a read error. The chain joins TRBV5-1 to TRBJ2-5; no clear D gene. The V end was cut by 0 bases, the J end by 5 bases, with 11 bases between. This CDR3 has 14 amino acids. The germline V gene has CDR1 SGHRS and CDR2 YFSETQ. Here the CDR3 DNA reads TGCGCCAGCAGCTTGGGAAAAGGGCCGGAGACCCAGTACTTC. Translated, it gives CASSLGKGPETQYF.

This clonotype was detected many times. The V and J genes are TRBV10-2 and TRBJ2-2, with 8 bases aligning to TRBD2. Germline V gives CDR1 WSHSY, CDR2 SAAADI. The CDR3 length is 14 residues. After removal of 6 bases from V and 3 bases from J, the junction contained 3 bases not matched to a gene. For the CDR3, the DNA is TGCGCCAGCAGCTCTAGCGGGTACACCGGGGAGCTGTTTTTT. Protein: CASSSSGYTGELFF.

On this clonotype itself: This may stem from a read error, because a much larger clone lies one nucleotide away. This sequence joins TRBV7-8 and TRBJ2-3; a possible D gene is TRBD1 (5 bases). V was clipped by 2 bases and J by 5 bases, with 8 bases between them. Germline V gene data show CDR1 as SGHVS and CDR2 as FQNEAQ. This CDR3 has 13 amino acids. The CDR3 DNA reads TGTGCCAGCAGCTTACACAGGAGAGATACGCAGTATTTT. It translates to CASSLHRRDTQYF.

The sample holds many counts of this clonotype. CDR3 sequence reads: CSASSVSGTDYGYTF. CDR3 sequence (DNA): TGCAGTGCTAGCAGTGTTTCCGGGACGGATTATGGCTACACCTTC. The J gene is TRBJ1-2, the V gene TRBV20-1; maybe TRBD1 (5 bases). V lost 3 bases and J 5 bases, leaving 19 bases between the germline ends. Germline CDR1 DFQATT, CDR2 SNEGSKA (reference sequence). This CDR3 has 15 residues.

The J gene is TRBJ2-7, the V gene TRBV7-3, with D perhaps assigned TRBD1 or TRBD2 (5 bases each). From germline, CDR1 is SGHTA and CDR2 FQGTGA. The CDR3 covers 15 residues. The germline V and J ends were trimmed by 5 bases and 1 base, with 15 bases remaining between them. The CDR3 loop is CASSTTARGSYEQYF. The CDR3 DNA reads TGTGCCAGCAGCACGACCGCGAGGGGTTCCTACGAGCAGTACTTC.

The sample holds many counts of this clonotype. This sequence joins TRBV7-2 and TRBJ2-5; 12 bases are a match to TRBD1. The ends lost 7 bases at V and 4 bases at J; junction bases unmatched: 10. CDR1 SGHTA and CDR2 FQGNSA come from the germline V gene. The CDR3 has 16 residues. The CDR3 coding sequence is TGTGCCAGCAACGACCCGGGACAGGGGGCATTAGAGACCCAGTACTTC. It is translated as CASNDPGQGALETQYF.

This clonotype was observed many times. The chain is built from TRBV20-1 and TRBJ2-1; TRBD2 aligns across 9 bases. Germline CDR1 is DFQATT and CDR2 is SNEGSKA (reference sequence). The V gene end was trimmed by 3 bases and the J gene end by 6 bases; junction bases not matched to a gene: 6. There are 14 residues in the CDR3. The CDR3 sequence is CSASDSGSPNEQFF. Here the CDR3 DNA reads TGCAGTGCTAGTGATAGCGGGAGCCCCAATGAGCAGTTCTTC.

The sample holds many counts of this clonotype. The chain employs TRBV20-1 and TRBJ1-2; D is unclear. The CDR3 has 15 amino acids. Germline CDR1 DFQATT, CDR2 SNEGSKA (reference sequence). V was trimmed by 3 bases and J by 0 bases, leaving 14 bases between them. This chain's CDR3 is CSARSGLLTNYGYTF. CDR3 coding DNA: TGCAGTGCTAGGTCAGGACTGTTAACTAACTATGGCTACACCTTC.

The chain carries TRBV9 and TRBJ1-1; D ambiguous. V lost 3 bases and J 4 bases, leaving 13 bases between the germline ends. The CDR3 totals 14 residues. Germline V gives CDR1 SGDLS, CDR2 YYNGEE. In DNA, the CDR3 is TGTGCCAGCAGCGGAGGGTATGAGGGCACTGAAGCTTTCTTT. It is translated as CASSGGYEGTEAFF.

In its sample, this clonotype was seen many times. This chain connects TRBV20-1 to TRBJ2-5; the match to TRBD2 covers 13 bases. This CDR3 comprises 14 residues. Germline CDR1 and CDR2: DFQATT and SNEGSKA (reference sequence). V lost 6 bases to trimming and J lost 4 bases; unmatched junction nucleotides: 5. The CDR3 DNA reads as TGCAGTGCAACTAGCGGGAGGGCCGGAGAGACCCAGTACTTC. Protein sequence: CSATSGRAGETQYF.

This clonotype came up many times. V and J are TRBV11-3 and TRBJ2-3; possible D gene TRBD2, 5 bases. V lost 6 bases and J 8 bases, leaving 12 bases between the germline ends. CDR3 length equals 12 residues. In germline, CDR1 is SGHNT, CDR2 YENEEA. CDR3 amino acids: CASRGEGGTQYF. The CDR3 region has the DNA TGTGCCAGCAGGGGCGAGGGCGGTACGCAGTATTTT.